These T cell receptor beta chains were read from a single sample in a study of response to subunit inactivated influenza vaccine. A single record per CDR3 protein comes from TCRdb applying MiXCR to the RT-PCR reads. The sample includes 650,000 to 850,000 distinct CDR3 sequences, approximately 14% seen only once; the top ten take around 6.5%. The sequencing here drew on PBMCs from blood, taken 14 to 15 days before vaccination. These receptors were obtained from a man aged 50-60 years who received an inactivated influenza vaccine. CDR3s include the opening cysteine and the closing phenylalanine or tryptophan. D genes are given only for firm matches. Clone size is not always given. Where it is, it says once, few, many or a class for expanded clones.

TRBJ2-1 few TRBD2 TRBV7-6 CASSPGLAGGANEQFF TGTGCCAGCAGCCCCGGACTAGCGGGAGGTGCGAATGAGCAGTTCTTC
TRBJ2-7 once TRBD2 TRBV7-9 CASSSSPAGVVEQYF TGTGCCAGCAGCTCCTCCCCAGCGGGAGTAGTCGAGCAGTACTTC
TRBJ2-1 - TRBD2 TRBV20-1 CSAHPGLAAYNEQFF TGCAGTGCTCACCCGGGACTAGCGGCGTACAATGAGCAGTTCTTC
TRBJ2-4 few - TRBV20-1 CSARLGAKNIQYF TGCAGTGCTAGATTGGGTGCCAAAAACATTCAGTACTTC
TRBJ2-7 - TRBD2 TRBV7-8 CASSMGLAGGLMTYEQYF TGTGCCAGCAGCATGGGACTAGCGGGGGGTCTCATGACCTACGAGCAGTACTTC
TRBJ2-7 few TRBD1 TRBV18 CASLGITGDRGFYEQYF TGTGCCAGCCTGGGGATTACTGGGGACAGGGGGTTCTACGAGCAGTACTTC
TRBJ2-3 - TRBD2 TRBV7-2 CASNRGLAGAGGTQYF TGTGCCAGCAACAGAGGACTAGCGGGAGCGGGAGGTACGCAGTATTTT
TRBJ1-5 many - TRBV11-2 CASSLGPRGQPQHF TGTGCCAGCAGCTTGGGACCCAGAGGCCAGCCCCAGCATTTT
TRBJ2-7 many TRBD1 TRBV20-1 CSASLGQLVEQYF TGCAGTGCTAGTTTGGGACAGTTGGTAGAGCAGTACTTC
TRBJ1-2 few - TRBV27 CASRPTGLGINYGYTF TGTGCCAGCAGACCGACAGGCTTGGGTATTAACTATGGCTACACCTTC
TRBJ2-5 - TRBD2 TRBV25-1 CASSDLRKGLADQETQYF TGTGCCAGCAGTGATCTCAGGAAGGGACTAGCGGACCAAGAGACCCAGTACTTC
TRBJ2-1 - TRBD1 TRBV4-2 CASSQEERQGVYNEQFF TGTGCCAGCAGCCAAGAAGAGAGACAGGGGGTCTACAATGAGCAGTTCTTC
TRBJ2-5 - - TRBV7-9 CASSTPRRIQETQYF TGTGCCAGCAGCACCCCTCGACGGATCCAAGAGACCCAGTACTTC
TRBJ1-4 - - TRBV6-1 CASTSGRAATNEKLFF TGTGCCAGCACCTCGGGACGGGCAGCAACTAATGAAAAACTGTTTTTT
TRBJ1-1 few - TRBV30 CAWSVRRWGNTEAFF TGTGCCTGGAGTGTACGTCGTTGGGGGAACACTGAAGCTTTCTTT
TRBJ2-7 few TRBD1 TRBV4-1 CASSQWTGSSYEQYF TGCGCCAGCAGCCAGTGGACAGGGAGCTCCTACGAGCAGTACTTC
TRBJ2-2 - - TRBV2 CATRFRIAGELFF TGTGCCACGCGGTTTCGCATCGCCGGGGAGCTGTTTTTT
TRBJ2-1 - TRBD2 TRBV13 CASSLGTSRAYNEQFF TGTGCCAGCAGCTTAGGGACTAGCCGAGCCTACAATGAGCAGTTCTTC
TRBJ2-2 many TRBD1 TRBV29-1 CSVELKGQGNTGELFF TGCAGCGTTGAACTAAAAGGACAGGGGAACACCGGGGAGCTGTTTTTT
TRBJ2-7 - - TRBV2 CASNRGSYEQYF TGTGCCAGCAACCGGGGATCCTACGAGCAGTACTTC
TRBJ2-3 - TRBD2 TRBV28 CASKASGGAADTQYF TGTGCCAGCAAGGCTAGCGGGGGGGCAGCGGATACGCAGTATTTT
TRBJ2-1 few TRBD2 TRBV6-5 CASSYATGTRRGEQFF TGTGCCAGCAGTTACGCCACCGGGACTAGGAGAGGGGAGCAGTTCTTC
TRBJ2-1 few TRBD2 TRBV20-1 CSARTRTSGSHNEQFF TGCAGTGCTAGAACCCGGACTAGCGGGAGCCACAATGAGCAGTTCTTC
TRBJ2-1 - TRBD2 TRBV6-2/TRBV6-3 CASRLRRGGSYEQFF TGTGCCAGCAGACTGAGACGGGGGGGTTCCTACGAGCAGTTCTTC
TRBJ2-3 few - TRBV14 CASSQVWDTDTQYF TGTGCCAGCAGCCAAGTGTGGGACACAGATACGCAGTATTTT
TRBJ2-5 - - TRBV9 CASSVGRTPGGETQYF TGTGCCAGCAGCGTAGGCAGGACCCCTGGAGGAGAGACCCAGTACTTC
TRBJ1-4 - - TRBV4-1 CASSRDGINEKLFF TGCGCCAGCAGCCGGGACGGGATTAATGAAAAACTGTTTTTT
TRBJ1-1 - - TRBV20-1 CSVRGRVIMNTEAFF TGCAGTGTAAGGGGCAGGGTTATCATGAACACTGAAGCTTTCTTT
TRBJ2-7 - - TRBV6-2/TRBV6-3 CASSYSGRPFYEQYF TGTGCCAGCAGTTACTCAGGCCGCCCTTTCTACGAGCAGTACTTC